What follows are 10 T cell receptor beta chains derived from one specimen sequenced in a study of tumor and adjacent non-tumor tissue in lung cancer (dated by TCRdb to the late 2010s). RNA was isolated from bulk unsorted tissue, and RNA quality was assessed with a NanoDrop ND-1000 and an Agilent 2100. Libraries were built with multiplex PCR. Sequencing was performed on an Illumina HiSeq 2500. Following protocols modified from ARM-PCR, the researchers constructed TCRbeta libraries through three rounds of nested PCR with primers (Table S4). TCRdb reanalyzed the raw reads on its own, using fastp at Q25 for trimming and MiXCR for clone calling, and kept in-frame beta chains. Rows matching on CDR3 protein sequence are summarized as one entry with the most common DNA and genes. Counted in this sample were about 80,000 distinct CDR3 sequences; 65% to 75% of them appeared once. The ten top clones hold roughly 12% of the sample.

Sequenced input: lung tumor tissue. These receptors originate from a woman aged 65 to 85 with non-small cell lung cancer.

On this clonotype: Being one base from a much bigger clone, this may be a read error. Because it lacks the conserved phenylalanine or tryptophan at the end, this CDR3 is likely a read error. The chain carries TRBV6-6 and TRBJ1-1; no reliable D call. CDR3 size: 11 residues. Per the germline V gene, CDR1 is MNHNY and CDR2 is SVGAGI (reference sequence). The CDR3 sequence: CASSTNTGAFS. The CDR3 region has the DNA TGTGCCAGCAGTACCAACACTGGAGCTTTCTCT.

Comment on this clonotype: The conserved phenylalanine or tryptophan is not found at the CDR3 terminus, so this likely reflects a read error. J is TRBJ2-1 and V is TRBV4-2; TRBD2 matches 10 bases. The length of the CDR3 is 17 residues. Per germline, CDR1 LGHNA and CDR2 YNFKEQ. CDR3 coding DNA: TGTGTCAGCAGCCGCGGGACTAGCGAGGGCGGTGACAATGAGCAGTTCTCC. Translated, it gives CVSSRGTSEGGDNEQFS.

This clonotype came up a few times. A much larger clone sits a single nucleotide away, making a read error possible. The rearrangement links TRBV11-2 to TRBJ1-2, with a possible D match to TRBD1 (5 bases). Germline CDR1 SGHAT, CDR2 FQNNGV. The V end lost 7 bases, the J end lost 2 bases, and 11 bases lay between the germline ends. The CDR3 is 13 amino acids. The CDR3 loop reads CASNPGVNYGYTF. The CDR3, as DNA: TGTGCCAGCAACCCGGGGGTGAACTATGGCTACACCTTC.

Details on this clonotype: A junction end diverges from the germline sequence, so it may reflect a read error. V and J are TRBV4-1 and TRBJ2-2; D is undetermined. CDR1 is MGHRA, CDR2 YSYEKL, per germline. This CDR3 spans 16 amino acids. The CDR3 DNA is TGCGCCAGCAGCCCCCGAGAAGCGATGAACACCAGGGAGCTGTTTTTT. Translated, it gives CASSPREAMNTRELFF.

About this clonotype itself: In this CDR3 the conserved last residue, phenylalanine or tryptophan, is missing, so a read error is likely. This rearrangement joins TRBV6-5 to TRBJ2-1; a weak D match, TRBD1 (5 bases). Germline V gene sequence: CDR1 MNHEY, CDR2 SVGAGI. The V gene lost 2 bases and the J gene lost 9 bases, with 8 bases spanning the gap. CDR3 length equals 12 residues. The chain's CDR3 is CASSYDRGEQFL. The CDR3 nucleotides are TGTGCCAGCAGTTACGATAGGGGTGAGCAGTTCTTA.

As concerns this clonotype: One end of the junction is discordant with germline, which a read error may explain. V and J are TRBV4-1 and TRBJ1-1; D is possibly TRBD1 (5 bases). Germline loops: CDR1 MGHRA, CDR2 YSYEKL. This CDR3 is built from 14 residues. The DNA of the CDR3 is TGCCCCAGCACCCACCTGACAGAGAACACTGAAGCTTTCTTT. It yields the protein CPSTHLTENTEAFF.

This clonotype was seen a single time. Germline is not matched at one junction end, which may reflect a read error. This chain links TRBV29-1 with TRBJ1-1; a weak D match, TRBD1 (6 bases). Germline-derived CDR1 and CDR2 are SQVTM and ANQGSEA. The length of the CDR3 is 13 residues. The CDR3 bases are TGCAGTGGACGGACAGAGCTGAAGACTGAAGCTTTCTTT. It is translated as CSGRTELKTEAFF.

In the case of this clonotype: Mismatch with germline at one junction end may stem from a read error. J is TRBJ2-5 and V is TRBV5-4, with 10 positions matching TRBD1. The CDR3 runs to 18 residues. In germline, CDR1 is SGHNT, CDR2 YYREEE (reference sequence). CDR3 region: CASSSETGGGWEQETQYF. CDR3 nucleotides: TGTGCCAGTAGCTCGGAGACAGGGGGCGGGTGGGAACAAGAGACCCAGTACTTC.

Points on this clonotype: Mismatch with germline at one junction end may stem from a read error. The chain has TRBV11-1 and TRBJ1-1; no firm D call. CDR3 length equals 15 residues. Germline CDR1 is SGHAT and CDR2 is FQDESV (reference sequence). CDR3 residues: CAGSSTRTRNTEAFF. The CDR3 bases are TGTGCCGGCAGCTCCACCAGGACCCGAAACACTGAAGCTTTCTTC.

As to this clonotype: The junction does not match germline at one end; this may be a read error. The chain carries TRBV12-3 or TRBV12-4 and TRBJ1-2; 8 nucleotides align to TRBD1. The CDR3 contains 14 residues. This CDR3 reads CVSTRTGIDYGYTF. For the CDR3, the DNA is TGTGTCAGCACCCGGACAGGGATCGACTATGGCTACACCTTC.